The source of this T cell receptor (beta chain) is a study of blood T cell repertoires in COVID-19. Study summary: Acute and convalescent COVID-19 specimens originated in the United States, Italy and Spain. Nucleic acid was either cDNA or gDNA, and it came from T cells, B-cell-depleted T cells, or PBMCs.

In the authors' workflow: Reference gene primer amplification gave nucleated cell count estimates. The repertoire was sequenced with immunoSEQ multiplex PCR; TCRdb's copy has only in-frame clones and lacks some. V and J calls and clone size are as listed in that table; D and trimming were resolved from the DNA. The profile covers 25,000 to 30,000 clones, with roughly 90% appearing a single time and approximately 2.4% taken by the ten largest. The V end lost 5 bases, the J end lost 6 bases, and 19 bases lay between the germline ends. Germline V gene lookup returns CDR1 LGHDT and CDR2 YNNKEL (reference sequence). The CDR3 is made up of 15 amino acids.

The clonotype originates from a human donor in a cohort sampled during active COVID-19. This chain links TRBV3-1 (or the pseudogene TRBV3-2) with TRBJ1-1; D perhaps matches TRBD1 (5 bases). Sequenced input: peripheral blood. CDR3 in amino acids: CASSTITTGVSEAFF. CDR3 in DNA: TGTGCCAGCAGCACCATCACTACGGGGGTCTCTGAAGCTTTCTTT.